This TCR beta chain was sequenced for a study of blood T cell repertoires in COVID-19. Germline lookup yields CDR1 LNHNV and CDR2 YYDKDF (reference sequence). With V trimmed by 3 bases and J by 3 bases, 10 bases remained unmatched. CDR3 length equals 17 residues. Sequencing was performed with immunoSEQ multiplex PCR; in TCRdb, only in-frame clones are kept and a portion is missing. Here the sample spans 300,000 or so clones, approximately 88% being singletons. This receptor was obtained from a woman aged 25 to 39 who had recovered from COVID-19. Sequencing was carried out using peripheral blood. V usage is TRBV15 and J usage is TRBJ2-1; 8 positions agree with TRBD2. CDR3 nucleotides: TGTGCCACCAGCAGGACCCCGGCGGGGGGCCTCTACAATGAGCAGTTCTTC. Translated, it gives CATSRTPAGGLYNEQFF.